The TCR beta chain under discussion was sequenced for a study of T cell repertoires in cytomegalovirus infection. Study as a whole: Public TCR beta signatures provided an indication of both CMV infection and a matching HLA type.

With respect to this clonotype: Its antigen remains unknown.

Trimming removed 4 bases from V and 5 bases from J; junction bases left unmatched: 7. The CDR3 loop spans 15 amino acids. CDR1 and CDR2 (germline): LNHDA, SQIVND (reference sequence). One entry per CDR3 protein, called by TCRdb with MiXCR from the reads. Of some 800,000 distinct CDR3 sequences detected, 32% appear once; the ten largest clones hold 9.5% to 15%. Overall study results and limits: Cumulative public TCR beta family frequency identified CMV carriers with the relevant HLA. Clonotype analysis showed dominance of the ex vivo response by HLA-C-restricted CMV-specific TCR beta clonotypes.

J is TRBJ2-3 and V is TRBV19; 9 bases match TRBD2. The material was cultured CD8+ T cells from PBMCs, obtained from culture after CMV antigen stimulation. This TCR derives from a human donor in good health (CMV status not recorded). Some clones in this sample may be carry-over from other donors' samples. The DNA of the CDR3 is TGTGCCAGTAGTAAGAAGCGGGGGGAGGGAGATACGCAGTATTTT. Protein product: CASSKKRGEGDTQYF.